A single sample is the source of the 17 T cell receptor beta chains below, sequenced in a study of PD-L1 blockade in urothelial cancer. Time point reported: pretreatment peripheral blood. Using immunoSEQ multiplex PCR, the repertoire was profiled, and TCRdb retains in-frame clones only, with some absent. In the table there are some 74,000 clones, around 85% of which are singletons. The input for sequencing was PBMCs, taken around atezolizumab (anti-PD-L1) treatment. The source is a man aged 35 to 55 with urothelial cancer.

The V gene is TRBV6-6, the J gene TRBJ1-5; D perhaps matches TRBD1 (5 bases). Germline assignment: CDR1 MNHNY and CDR2 SVGAGI (reference sequence). This CDR3 has 16 amino acids. Trimming pared 0 bases from V and 1 base from J, leaving 10 bases between. The CDR3 DNA sequence: TGTGCCAGCAGTTACTCACCCCAGGGAAGCAATCAGCCCCAGCATTTT. Translated, it gives CASSYSPQGSNQPQHF.

The chain links TRBV21-1 to TRBJ2-7; TRBD1, the D gene given by the table, was not confirmed from the DNA. TRBV21-1 counts as a pseudogene. This CDR3 has 14 residues. The CDR3 DNA is TGTGCCAGCCTACTCCGGGACAGGTTCTACGAGCAGTACTTC. Amino acid sequence: CASLLRDRFYEQYF.

The chain is built from TRBV18 and TRBJ2-4; the D is unclear. The CDR3 is 14 amino acids. Germline CDR1 KGHSH, CDR2 LQKENI. The ends were cut back, 6 bases at V and 0 bases at J, with 9 bases in the middle. The CDR3 region has the DNA TGTGCCAGCTCTCCGCCCGGAGCCAAAAACATTCAGTACTTC. It specifies CASSPPGAKNIQYF.

This clone occurred once. The rearrangement joins TRBV19 to TRBJ2-1; D is possibly TRBD2 (6 bases). The CDR3 runs 13 residues. Germline CDR1 is LNHDA and CDR2 is SQIVND (reference sequence). V lost 2 bases and J 9 bases, leaving 11 bases between the germline ends. For the CDR3, the DNA is TGTGCCAGTAGTATATTCCACGGGGGTGAGCAGTTCTTC. Translating gives CASSIFHGGEQFF.

The chain links TRBV2 to TRBJ2-7; D possibly corresponds to TRBD2 (7 bases). Germline assignment: CDR1 SNHLY and CDR2 FYNNEI. The V end lost 7 bases, the J end lost 7 bases, and 17 bases lay between the germline ends. The CDR3 runs to 13 residues. The CDR3 spells CASTLRGAGEQYF. CDR3 coding DNA: TGTGCCAGCACCCTACGGGGGGCAGGGGAGCAGTACTTC.

The chain has TRBV30 and TRBJ1-2, with D perhaps TRBD1 (5 bases). The CDR3 extends over 11 amino acids. CDR1 GTSNPN and CDR2 SVGIG come from the germline V gene (reference sequence). Trimming shortened V by 4 bases and J by 5 bases, and 8 bases separated the two germline ends. Here the CDR3 reads CAWKGDYGYTF. As DNA, the CDR3 is TGTGCCTGGAAAGGGGATTATGGCTACACCTTC. Filled out from reference TRBV30 and TRBJ1-2, the complete variable domain reads SQTIHQWPATLVQPVGSPLSLECTVEGTSNPNLYWYRQAAGRGLQLLFYSVGIGQISSEVPQNLSASRPQDRQFILSSKKLLLSDSGFYLCAWKGDYGYTFGSGTRLTVV.

V and J are TRBV28 and TRBJ1-1; 9 nucleotides agree with TRBD1. CDR1 and CDR2 (germline): MDHEN, SYDVKM. V shed 5 bases, J shed 1 base, and the junction held 5 bases outside the gene matches. The CDR3 runs 15 residues. The CDR3 DNA sequence: TGTGCCAGCAGTGAAGGGGGACAGGGGAACACTGAAGCTTTCTTT. Its translation is CASSEGGQGNTEAFF.

The rearrangement joins TRBV30 to TRBJ1-1, with D unclear. V was cut by 0 bases and J by 1 base, with 12 bases left in between. The CDR3 extends over 15 amino acids. Germline V gives CDR1 GTSNPN, CDR2 SVGIG (reference sequence). CDR3 loop: CAWSVSRETNTEAFF. CDR3 in DNA: TGTGCCTGGAGTGTATCCCGGGAGACGAACACTGAAGCTTTCTTT.

This clone was seen only once. V usage is TRBV29-1 and J usage is TRBJ2-3; D uncertain. Trimming left V 2 bases short and J 2 bases short, with 5 bases between. Germline CDR1 is SQVTM and CDR2 is ANQGSEA. The CDR3 totals 12 residues. The CDR3 loop reads CSVELYTDTQYF. The CDR3 DNA follows: TGCAGCGTTGAACTTTACACAGATACGCAGTATTTT.

The chain couples TRBV2 to TRBJ2-5, with 8 nucleotides matching TRBD1. Per the germline V gene, CDR1 is SNHLY and CDR2 is FYNNEI. V lost 5 bases and J lost 5; bases outside the gene matches: 13. This CDR3 region has 16 residues. The CDR3 spells CASSSAGQGLDETQYF. Here the CDR3 DNA reads TGTGCCAGCAGTTCCGCCGGACAGGGATTGGACGAGACCCAGTACTTC.

This chain links TRBV5-5 with TRBJ1-1; D perhaps matches TRBD1 (6 bases). V lost 4 bases, J lost 2 bases, and 15 bases lay in between. The germline V gene has CDR1 SGHKS and CDR2 YYEKEE (reference sequence). The CDR3 contains 15 residues. The chain's CDR3 is CASSPLGALNTEAFF. CDR3 DNA: TGTGCCAGCAGCCCGCTGGGGGCTTTAAACACTGAAGCTTTCTTT. Full variable domain (missing parts from reference TRBV5-5 and TRBJ1-1): DAGVTQSPTHLIKTRGQQVTLRCSPISGHKSVSWYQQVLGQGPQFIFQYYEKEERGRGNFPDRFSARQFPNYSSELNVNALLLGDSALYLCASSPLGALNTEAFFGQGTRLTVV.

The J gene is TRBJ1-4, the V gene TRBV6-1; 7 bases fit TRBD1. After removal of 3 bases from V and 5 bases from J, the junction contained 6 bases not matched to a gene. The CDR3 has 15 residues. Germline V CDR1 and CDR2: MNHNS, SASEGT. The CDR3 sequence: CASSEMTGWNEKLFF. CDR3 bases: TGTGCCAGCAGTGAGATGACAGGGTGGAATGAAAAACTGTTTTTT.

The chain is built from TRBV19 and TRBJ2-5; TRBD2 is a possible D gene (5 bases). V lost 0 bases to trimming and J lost 1 base, with 15 bases between them. This CDR3 region has 17 residues. CDR1 is LNHDA, CDR2 SQIVND, per germline (reference sequence). Written as DNA, the CDR3 is TGTGCCAGTAGTATAGATCTCTCCGGGAATACCCAAGAGACCCAGTACTTC. Protein: CASSIDLSGNTQETQYF.

This chain uses TRBV30 with TRBJ2-1; D gene uncertain. The CDR3 contains 14 residues. V lost 6 bases to trimming and J lost 3 bases, with 15 bases between them. Germline CDR1 is GTSNPN and CDR2 is SVGIG (reference sequence). This chain's CDR3 is CACRGPLHYNEQFF. DNA for the CDR3: TGTGCCTGCCGTGGTCCCTTACACTACAATGAGCAGTTCTTC.

The J gene is TRBJ2-7, the V gene TRBV5-1; 10 bases map to TRBD2. The CDR3 covers 14 residues. The V and J ends lost 5 bases and 2 bases, in that order; junction bases with no gene match: 4. The germline gives CDR1 SGHRS, CDR2 YFSETQ. The CDR3, as DNA: TGCGCCAGCAGACGGACTAGCGGTCCCTACGAGCAGTACTTC. Amino acid sequence: CASRRTSGPYEQYF.

This chain uses TRBV6-1 with TRBJ2-7; D remains unclear. The CDR3 is made up of 15 amino acids. Trimming took off 0 bases at V and 7 bases at J, with 16 bases between the two ends. Germline lookup yields CDR1 MNHNS and CDR2 SASEGT. The CDR3 region is CASSEAFLPPLEQYF. The CDR3 nucleotides read TGTGCCAGCAGTGAAGCGTTCCTCCCTCCCCTAGAGCAGTACTTC.

The chain employs TRBV6-1 and TRBJ2-1, with D unclear. The V end was cut by 6 bases, the J end by 10 bases, with 10 bases between. The CDR3 sequence is 11 residues long. Germline-derived CDR1 and CDR2 are MNHNS and SASEGT. CDR3 sequence: CASRRAREQFF. Here the CDR3 DNA reads TGTGCCAGCAGGCGAGCGAGAGAGCAGTTCTTC.